This T cell receptor beta chain is drawn from a study of CD4+ T cells in melanoma. Findings of the study overall: CD8+ T cell, macrophage and B cell function reportedly correlated with neoantigen-specific CD4+ T cells.

Concerning this clone: Its antigen is undetermined.

CDR1 and CDR2 from the germline V gene are SNHLY and FYNNEI. The CDR3 spans 13 residues. Trimming stripped 7 bases from V and 6 bases from J, with 15 bases between. Some clones are missing from TCRdb's copy, which holds only in-frame ones; the method was immunoSEQ multiplex PCR. The sample carries roughly 12,000 clones, about three fifths recorded once. The sequencing sample was made of cells from a culture (not recorded whether cultured in vitro). The TCR was taken from a human donor with melanoma. The chain uses TRBV2 and TRBJ1-2; no reliable D call. CDR3 bases: TGTGCCAGCACCCGGGAGTGGGAGGATGGCTACACCTTC. The encoded protein is CASTREWEDGYTF.